The 14 T cell receptor beta chains given below trace back to one sample, sequenced in a study of OX40 agonist ivuxolimab in advanced cancers. Profiling relied on immunoSEQ multiplex PCR, and the TCRdb table lists in-frame clones only, not all of them. The sample has about 47,000 clones, around 88% seen once. The sequences come from CD4+ or CD8+ T cells sorted from blood, collected in a trial of the OX40 agonist ivuxolimab. These receptors all come from an adult with an advanced solid tumor such as melanoma, head and neck, liver or kidney cancer.

The chain couples TRBV27 to TRBJ2-7; D possibly corresponds to TRBD1 (6 bases). The V end was cut by 1 base, the J end by 2 bases, with 9 bases between. This CDR3 contains 14 residues. Germline V gene lookup returns CDR1 MNHEY and CDR2 SMNVEV (reference sequence). The CDR3 loop is CASSLYRTAYEQYF. In DNA form, the CDR3 reads TGTGCCAGCAGTTTATACCGGACAGCCTACGAGCAGTACTTC.

This clone turned up a few times. The chain is built from TRBV28 and TRBJ1-5; weak D call: TRBD1 (5 bases). Trimming shortened V by 2 bases and J by 5 bases, and 7 bases separated the two germline ends. The CDR3 has 13 amino acids. Looked up from germline, CDR1 is MDHEN and CDR2 is SYDVKM. CDR3 coding DNA: TGTGCCAGCAGTTTAACAGGTGATCAGCCCCAGCATTTT. It codes for CASSLTGDQPQHF.

There are a few counts of this clone. The chain joins TRBV28 to TRBJ1-2; D remains unclear. V lost 5 bases to trimming and J lost 5 bases, with 9 bases between them. This CDR3 contains 12 residues. Looked up from germline, CDR1 is MDHEN and CDR2 is SYDVKM. The CDR3 region has the DNA TGTGCCAGCAGTGACCTTTTGTATGGCTACACCTTC. As protein: CASSDLLYGYTF.

The J gene is TRBJ2-7, the V gene TRBV6-6; TRBD2 aligns across 9 bases. The V and J ends lost 7 bases and 0 bases, in that order; junction bases with no gene match: 4. Germline-derived CDR1 and CDR2 are MNHNY and SVGAGI (reference sequence). The CDR3 has 14 residues. The CDR3 nucleotides are TGTGCCAGCAACAGCGGGAGGAGCTCCTACGAGCAGTACTTC. This gives the protein CASNSGRSSYEQYF.

The rearrangement joins TRBV4-2 to TRBJ2-5; TRBD1 is a possible D gene (6 bases). Germline lookup yields CDR1 LGHNA and CDR2 YNFKEQ. This CDR3 contains 17 residues. V lost 1 base, J lost 5 bases, and 20 bases lay in between. The CDR3 loop is CASSQGGQGGFRETQYF. CDR3 nucleotides: TGTGCCAGCAGCCAAGGGGGACAAGGGGGATTTAGGGAGACCCAGTACTTC.

The chain joins TRBV10-1 to TRBJ2-3; TRBD1 agrees at 7 bases. Germline V gene lookup returns CDR1 WNHNN and CDR2 SYGVQD (reference sequence). The length of the CDR3 is 15 residues. V lost 8 bases and J lost 1; bases outside the gene matches: 9. CDR3 region: CASGETGFGTDTQYF. In DNA, the CDR3 is TGCGCCAGCGGGGAGACAGGGTTTGGCACAGATACGCAGTATTTT.

J is TRBJ2-3 and V is TRBV5-1; D may be TRBD1 (6 bases). Trimming cost V 5 bases and J 4 bases, with 14 bases left between them. The CDR3 covers 14 residues. Looked up from germline, CDR1 is SGHRS and CDR2 is YFSETQ. This chain's CDR3 is CASRKQGGPDTQYF. In nucleotides, the CDR3 is TGCGCCAGCAGAAAACAGGGCGGGCCAGATACGCAGTATTTT.

This chain joins TRBV5-4 and TRBJ2-7; 10 nucleotides agree with TRBD2. Germline-derived CDR1 and CDR2 are SGHNT and YYREEE (reference sequence). This CDR3 region has 15 residues. V was pared by 4 bases and J by 6 bases, with 10 bases of the junction left unmatched. CDR3 protein: CASSQAGTSDVEQYF. The CDR3 DNA follows: TGTGCCAGCAGCCAGGCCGGGACTAGCGATGTCGAGCAGTACTTC. The whole variable domain, filled in from reference TRBV5-4 and TRBJ2-7, reads ETGVTQSPTHLIKTRGQQVTLRCSSQSGHNTVSWYQQALGQGPQFIFQYYREEENGRGNFPPRFSGLQFPNYSSELNVNALELDDSALYLCASSQAGTSDVEQYFGPGTRLTVT.

Worth noting for this clone: Given the absence of the conserved phenylalanine or tryptophan at the CDR3 end, a read error is likely. The genes are TRBV30 and TRBJ2-7; D uncertain. CDR3 length equals 14 residues. V lost 4 bases, J lost 3 bases, and 16 bases lay in between. The germline V gene encodes CDR1 GTSNPN and CDR2 SVGIG (reference sequence). The CDR3 DNA reads TGTGCCTGGACCCATTATGCCAGCCGCTACGAGCAGTACTCC. Translated: CAWTHYASRYEQYS.

The rearrangement links TRBV6-1 to TRBJ1-5, with D perhaps matching TRBD1 (6 bases). Trimming left V 7 bases short and J 0 bases short, with 7 bases between. The germline V gene has CDR1 MNHNS and CDR2 SASEGT. This CDR3 has 13 residues. CDR3 sequence: CASKGDSNQPQHF. The DNA of the CDR3 is TGTGCCAGCAAGGGGGATAGCAATCAGCCCCAGCATTTT.

The genes are TRBV27 and TRBJ1-4, with 8 bases fitting TRBD1. There are 16 residues in the CDR3. J lost 4 bases, V lost 6 bases, and 10 bases had no gene match. CDR1 is MNHEY and CDR2 is SMNVEV in the germline V gene (reference sequence). Written as DNA, the CDR3 is TGTGCCAGCAGCAAACGACAGGGGCCTATTAATGAAAAACTGTTTTTT. It is translated as CASSKRQGPINEKLFF.

The V gene is TRBV7-9, the J gene TRBJ2-1, with 8 bases aligning to TRBD2. Germline values: CDR1 SEHNR, CDR2 FQNEAQ (reference sequence). V lost 5 bases to trimming and J lost 7 bases; unmatched junction nucleotides: 13. This CDR3 spans 16 amino acids. The CDR3 protein is CASSKLLAANRNEQFF. The CDR3 nucleotides are TGTGCCAGCAGCAAATTACTAGCGGCAAACCGGAATGAGCAGTTCTTC.

On this clone itself: Sequence at one end of the junction differs from germline and may be a read error. CDR3 loop: CASRARQGRYEQYF. Written as DNA, the CDR3 is TGTGCCAGCAGGGCTAGACAGGGTCGCTACGAGCAGTACTTC. This chain uses TRBV5-1 with TRBJ2-7; 7 bases map to TRBD1. The CDR3 covers 14 residues. The V gene's germline CDR1 is SGHRS and CDR2 YFSETQ.

The chain uses TRBV19 and TRBJ1-4; possible D gene TRBD1, 6 bases. This CDR3 is built from 17 residues. The germline CDR1 and CDR2 sequences are LNHDA and SQIVND (reference sequence). Trimming stripped 6 bases from V and 0 bases from J, with 17 bases between. In DNA, the CDR3 is TGTGCCAGTAGGGGGGCGGAGCGGACGTCAACTAATGAAAAACTGTTTTTT. Translating it yields CASRGAERTSTNEKLFF.